One and the same sample provided the 12 T cell receptor beta chains below, sequenced in a study of beta chain features in type 1 diabetes. General study results and limits: People with Type 1 diabetes carried modestly yet significantly shorter TCRB CDR3s in all four CD4+ subsets.

No antigen has been identified for these receptors. TCRB transcripts that were expressed got sequenced, as all of the isolated RNA had been reverse transcribed. The repertoire was sequenced with immunoSEQ multiplex PCR; TCRdb's copy has only in-frame clones and lacks some. This table holds some 240,000 clones, roughly 16% found once. The specimen was naive CD4+ T cells from blood. Every receptor here comes from a man aged 30 to 39 with type 1 diabetes.

This sequence joins TRBV29-1 and TRBJ2-3, with 13 positions matching TRBD2. J gave up 4 bases and V 3 bases, and 7 bases lay outside the gene matches. Germline V gene sequence: CDR1 SQVTM, CDR2 ANQGSEA. The CDR3 is made up of 16 amino acids. Here the CDR3 reads CSVDGAGLAGSDTQYF. The CDR3 DNA is TGCAGCGTTGACGGGGCGGGACTAGCGGGATCAGATACGCAGTATTTT.

This clone was detected a few times. The chain links TRBV7-9 to TRBJ2-1; D is unresolved. This CDR3 spans 14 amino acids. CDR1 SEHNR and CDR2 FQNEAQ come from the germline V gene (reference sequence). The V end was cut by 2 bases, the J end by 2 bases, with 7 bases between. CDR3 in DNA: TGTGCCAGCAGCTTAAGCACCCCCTACAATGAGCAGTTCTTC. It specifies CASSLSTPYNEQFF.

Comments on this clone: A junction boundary mismatches the germline segment, possibly from a read error. V usage is TRBV7-7 and J usage is TRBJ2-7, with unresolved D. Germline CDR1 and CDR2: SSHAT and FNYEAQ (reference sequence). The CDR3 consists of 14 residues. The CDR3 region has the DNA TGTGCTAGCAGCTTAGTACCTGGAACCTACGAGCAGTACTTC. The encoded protein is CASSLVPGTYEQYF. Full variable domain (missing parts from reference TRBV7-7 and TRBJ2-7): GAGVSQSPRYKVTKRGQDVTLRCDPISSHATLYWYQQALGQGPEFLTYFNYEAQPDKSGLPSDRFSAERPEGSISTLTIQRTEQRDSAMYRCASSLVPGTYEQYFGPGTRLTVT.

This clone has more than one count but fewer than ten. V usage is TRBV7-2 and J usage is TRBJ2-7; the D is unclear. CDR1 and CDR2 from the germline V gene are SGHTA and FQGNSA. This CDR3 spans 12 amino acids. Trimming removed 1 base from V and 5 bases from J, with 6 bases in between. CDR3 amino acids: CASSLESHEQYF. CDR3 coding DNA: TGTGCCAGCAGCTTAGAGAGCCACGAGCAGTACTTC.

V is TRBV4-1 and J is TRBJ2-7; D not certain. The length of the CDR3 is 16 residues. Trimming removed 0 bases at V and 2 bases at J, with 14 bases between. The V gene's germline CDR1 is MGHRA and CDR2 YSYEKL. As DNA, the CDR3 is TGCGCCAGCAGCCAAGAGTGGGGTGACCTTGCCTACGAGCAGTACTTC. Translating gives CASSQEWGDLAYEQYF.

This clone showed up just a few times. The gene calls are TRBV4-2 and TRBJ2-7, with 8 bases matching TRBD2. The CDR3 is 15 amino acids. CDR1 and CDR2 from the germline V gene are LGHNA and YNFKEQ. V trimming: 0 bases; J trimming: 4 bases; junction bases outside the gene matches: 5. The CDR3 reads CASSQDKAGEYEQYF. The CDR3 DNA follows: TGTGCCAGCAGCCAAGACAAAGCGGGAGAGTACGAGCAGTACTTC.

This clone was seen only a few times. The gene calls are TRBV7-9 and TRBJ2-3; D remains ambiguous. The length of the CDR3 is 15 residues. V gave up 0 bases and J gave up 1 base, with 8 bases separating them. Per germline, CDR1 SEHNR and CDR2 FQNEAQ (reference sequence). CDR3 sequence (DNA): TGTGCCAGCAGCTTAGCACTAACCCGCACAGATACGCAGTATTTT. Translated, it gives CASSLALTRTDTQYF.

The V gene is TRBV19, the J gene TRBJ1-2; the D is unclear. Germline-derived CDR1 and CDR2 are LNHDA and SQIVND (reference sequence). The V end lost 4 bases, the J end lost 7 bases, and 10 bases lay between the germline ends. This CDR3 contains 12 residues. CDR3 nucleotides: TGTGCCAGTAGTAAGGTCGGGAGTGGCTACACCTTC. It encodes CASSKVGSGYTF.

This clone has more than one count but fewer than ten. The chain carries TRBV28 and TRBJ2-7; 9 bases are a match to TRBD1. Trimming at V came to 6 bases and at J to 4 bases, leaving 4 bases not matched to a gene. The CDR3 has 13 amino acids. Germline V gene lookup returns CDR1 MDHEN and CDR2 SYDVKM. DNA for the CDR3: TGTGCCAGCAGGCCCGGACAGGGGTACGAGCAGTACTTC. It encodes CASRPGQGYEQYF. Full variable domain (rest looked up from reference TRBV28 and TRBJ2-7): DVKVTQSSRYLVKRTGEKVFLECVQDMDHENMFWYRQDPGLGLRLIYFSYDVKMKEKGDIPEGYSVSREKKERFSLILESASTNQTSMYLCASRPGQGYEQYFGPGTRLTVT.

This clone was observed a few times. The rearrangement uses TRBV5-1 and TRBJ2-7; 9 bases align to TRBD2. Per germline, CDR1 SGHRS and CDR2 YFSETQ. V shed 4 bases, J shed 2 bases, and the junction held 4 bases outside the gene matches. The CDR3 runs 14 residues. CDR3 DNA sequence: TGCGCCAGCAGCCCAGCTAGCGGGGCCTACGAGCAGTACTTC. Its protein product is CASSPASGAYEQYF.

This clone was counted a few times. The chain combines TRBV7-6 with TRBJ1-1; D might be TRBD1 (5 bases). Trimming cost V 5 bases and J 5 bases, with 18 bases left between them. CDR1 SGHVS and CDR2 FNYEAQ come from the germline V gene. The CDR3 spans 15 residues. The CDR3 DNA follows: TGTGCCAGCAGCCCTACTAGGGGAGGGGATACTGAAGCTTTCTTT. Translating it yields CASSPTRGGDTEAFF.

The rearrangement links TRBV5-4 to TRBJ1-2; 9 nucleotides match TRBD1. CDR3 length: 16 amino acids. Trimming at V came to 0 bases and at J to 4 bases, leaving 7 bases not matched to a gene. Germline V gives CDR1 SGHNT, CDR2 YYREEE (reference sequence). CDR3 nucleotide sequence: TGTGCCAGCAGCTTGGCCCCTGGGACAGGGAGCTATGGCTACACCTTC. Translated: CASSLAPGTGSYGYTF.